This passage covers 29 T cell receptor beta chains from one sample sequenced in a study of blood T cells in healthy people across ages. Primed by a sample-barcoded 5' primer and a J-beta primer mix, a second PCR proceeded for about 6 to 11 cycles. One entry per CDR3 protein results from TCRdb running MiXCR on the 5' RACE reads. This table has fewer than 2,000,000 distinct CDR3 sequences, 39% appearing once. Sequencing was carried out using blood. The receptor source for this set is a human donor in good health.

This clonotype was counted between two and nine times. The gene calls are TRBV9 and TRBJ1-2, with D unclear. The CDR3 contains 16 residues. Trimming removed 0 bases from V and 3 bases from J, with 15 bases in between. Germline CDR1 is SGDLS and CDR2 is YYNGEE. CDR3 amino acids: CASSVGAGPHDYGYTF. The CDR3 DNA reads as TGTGCCAGCAGCGTAGGGGCAGGACCGCACGACTATGGCTACACCTTC.

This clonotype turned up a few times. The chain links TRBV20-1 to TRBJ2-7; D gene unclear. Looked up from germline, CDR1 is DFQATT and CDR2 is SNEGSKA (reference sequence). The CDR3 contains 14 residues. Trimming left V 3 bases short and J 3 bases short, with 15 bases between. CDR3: CSASKRSLDYEQYF. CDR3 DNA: TGCAGTGCTAGCAAGAGGTCCCTTGACTACGAGCAGTACTTC.

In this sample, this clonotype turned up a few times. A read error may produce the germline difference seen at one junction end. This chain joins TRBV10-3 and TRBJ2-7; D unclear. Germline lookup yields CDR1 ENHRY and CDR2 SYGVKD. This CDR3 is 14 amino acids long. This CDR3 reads CAISESSTPDEQYF. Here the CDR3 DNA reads TGTGCCATCAGTGAGTCGAGCACTCCTGACGAACAGTACTTC.

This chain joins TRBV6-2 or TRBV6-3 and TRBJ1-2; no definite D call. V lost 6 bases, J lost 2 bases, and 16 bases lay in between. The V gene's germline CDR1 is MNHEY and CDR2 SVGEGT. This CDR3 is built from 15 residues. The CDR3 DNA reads TGTGCCAGCAGCTCCGGACCCCTCCGGAACTATGGCTACACCTTC. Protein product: CASSSGPLRNYGYTF.

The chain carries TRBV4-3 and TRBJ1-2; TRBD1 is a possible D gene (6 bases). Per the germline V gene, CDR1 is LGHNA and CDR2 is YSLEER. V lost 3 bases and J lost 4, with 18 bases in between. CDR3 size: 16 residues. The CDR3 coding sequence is TGCGCCAGCAGCCACCTAGGGGGGGGAGGGAGCTATGGCTACACCTTC. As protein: CASSHLGGGGSYGYTF.

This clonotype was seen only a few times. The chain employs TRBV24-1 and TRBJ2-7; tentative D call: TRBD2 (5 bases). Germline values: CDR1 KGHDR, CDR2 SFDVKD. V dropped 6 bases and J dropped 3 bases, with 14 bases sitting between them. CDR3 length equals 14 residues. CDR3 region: CATSPSRGFYEQYF. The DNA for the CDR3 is TGTGCCACCAGTCCCTCGAGAGGGTTCTACGAGCAGTACTTC.

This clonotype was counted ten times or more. Here the CDR3 reads CASSRTTGVRNEQYF. The CDR3 DNA sequence: TGCGCCAGCAGCCGGACCACAGGGGTGAGGAACGAGCAGTACTTC. V gene TRBV4-3 combines with J gene TRBJ2-7, with 7 bases identical to TRBD1. CDR3 size: 15 residues. CDR1 and CDR2 from the germline V gene are LGHNA and YSLEER. The junction had 11 bases not matched to a gene; V was cut back by 4 bases and J by 5 bases.

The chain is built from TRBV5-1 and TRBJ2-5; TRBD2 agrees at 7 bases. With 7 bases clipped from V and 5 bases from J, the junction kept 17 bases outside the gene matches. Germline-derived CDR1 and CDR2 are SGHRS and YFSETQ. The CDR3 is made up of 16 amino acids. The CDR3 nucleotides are TGCGCCAGCGGCCCGTCTTTAGGGGCCGGGAGGGAGACCCAGTACTTC. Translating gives CASGPSLGAGRETQYF. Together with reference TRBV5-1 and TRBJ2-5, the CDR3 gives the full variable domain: KAGVTQTPRYLIKTRGQQVTLSCSPISGHRSVSWYQQTPGQGLQFLFEYFSETQRNKGNFPGRFSGRQFSNSRSEMNVSTLELGDSALYLCASGPSLGAGRETQYFGPGTRLLVL.

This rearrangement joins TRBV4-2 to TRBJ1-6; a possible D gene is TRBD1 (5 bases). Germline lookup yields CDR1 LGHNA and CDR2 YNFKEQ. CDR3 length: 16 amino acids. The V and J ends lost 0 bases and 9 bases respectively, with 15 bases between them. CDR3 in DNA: TGTGCCAGCAGCCAAGAGCAGGTAGGGGAGAGTTCACCCCTCCACTTT. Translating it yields CASSQEQVGESSPLHF.

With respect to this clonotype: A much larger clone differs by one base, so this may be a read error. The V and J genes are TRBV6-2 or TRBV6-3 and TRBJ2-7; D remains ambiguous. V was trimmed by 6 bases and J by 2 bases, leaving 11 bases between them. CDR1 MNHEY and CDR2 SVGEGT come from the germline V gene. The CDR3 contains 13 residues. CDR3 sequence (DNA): TGTGCCAGCAGGTACGAGGAACCCTACGAGCAGTACTTC. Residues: CASRYEEPYEQYF.

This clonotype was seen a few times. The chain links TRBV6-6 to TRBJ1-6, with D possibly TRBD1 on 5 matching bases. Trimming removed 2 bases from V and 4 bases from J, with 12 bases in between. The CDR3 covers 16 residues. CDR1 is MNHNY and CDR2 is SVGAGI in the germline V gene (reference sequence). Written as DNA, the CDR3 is TGTGCCAGCAGTTACGGGGCTACAGCTTATAATTCACCCCTCCACTTT. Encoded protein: CASSYGATAYNSPLHF.

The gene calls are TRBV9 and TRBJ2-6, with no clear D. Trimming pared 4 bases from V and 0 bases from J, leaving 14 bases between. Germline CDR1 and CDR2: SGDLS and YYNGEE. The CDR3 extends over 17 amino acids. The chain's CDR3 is CASSPRLQSSGANVLTF. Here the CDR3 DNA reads TGTGCCAGCAGCCCCCGTCTACAAAGCTCTGGGGCCAACGTCCTGACTTTC.

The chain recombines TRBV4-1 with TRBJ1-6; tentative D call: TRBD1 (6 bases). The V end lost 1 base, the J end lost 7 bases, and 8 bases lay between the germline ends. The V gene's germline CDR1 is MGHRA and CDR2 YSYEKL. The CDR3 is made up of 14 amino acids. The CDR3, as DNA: TGCGCCAGCAGCCAAGGGACAGCAAATTCACCCCTCCACTTT. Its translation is CASSQGTANSPLHF.

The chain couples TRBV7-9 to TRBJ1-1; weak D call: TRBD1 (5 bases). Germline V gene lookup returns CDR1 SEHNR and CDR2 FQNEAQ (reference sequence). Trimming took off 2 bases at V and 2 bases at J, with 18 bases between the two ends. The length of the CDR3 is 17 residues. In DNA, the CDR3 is TGTGCCAGCAGCTTACCCCAGGGTAAGACACTCAACACTGAAGCTTTCTTT. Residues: CASSLPQGKTLNTEAFF.

The CDR3 sequence: CAWAGQTNTEAFF. For the CDR3, the DNA is TGTGCCTGGGCCGGACAGACGAACACTGAAGCTTTCTTT. The V gene is TRBV30, the J gene TRBJ1-1, with D possibly TRBD1 on 6 matching bases. There are 13 residues in the CDR3. Per the germline V gene, CDR1 is GTSNPN and CDR2 is SVGIG (reference sequence). V was pared by 5 bases and J by 1 base, with 11 bases between.

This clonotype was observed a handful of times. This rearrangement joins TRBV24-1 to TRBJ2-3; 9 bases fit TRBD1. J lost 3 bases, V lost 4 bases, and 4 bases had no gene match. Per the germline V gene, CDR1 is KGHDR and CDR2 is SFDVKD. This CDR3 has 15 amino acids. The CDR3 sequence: CATSDGQGRTDTQYF. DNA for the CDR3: TGTGCCACCAGTGACGGACAGGGGAGGACAGATACGCAGTATTTT.

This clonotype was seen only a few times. The CDR3: CASSEGTGGDYGYTF. The CDR3 nucleotides read TGTGCCAGCAGTGAAGGGACAGGGGGAGACTATGGCTACACCTTC. This chain joins TRBV6-1 and TRBJ1-2; 10 bases align to TRBD1. The junction had 2 bases not matched to a gene; V was cut back by 1 base and J by 3 bases. The CDR3 consists of 15 residues. Per germline, CDR1 MNHNS and CDR2 SASEGT.

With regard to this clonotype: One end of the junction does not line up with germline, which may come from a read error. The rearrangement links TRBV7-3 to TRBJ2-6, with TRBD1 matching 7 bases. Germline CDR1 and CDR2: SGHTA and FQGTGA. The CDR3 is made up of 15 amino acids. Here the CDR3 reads CAGSYGTAGANVLTF. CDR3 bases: TGTGCCGGCAGCTATGGGACAGCTGGGGCCAACGTCCTGACTTTC.

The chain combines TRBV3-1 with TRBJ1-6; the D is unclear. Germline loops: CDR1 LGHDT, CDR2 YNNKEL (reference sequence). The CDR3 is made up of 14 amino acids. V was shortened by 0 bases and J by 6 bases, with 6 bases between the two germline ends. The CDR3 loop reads CASSQDQSNSPLHF. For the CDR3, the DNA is TGTGCCAGCAGCCAAGATCAATCTAATTCACCCCTCCACTTT.

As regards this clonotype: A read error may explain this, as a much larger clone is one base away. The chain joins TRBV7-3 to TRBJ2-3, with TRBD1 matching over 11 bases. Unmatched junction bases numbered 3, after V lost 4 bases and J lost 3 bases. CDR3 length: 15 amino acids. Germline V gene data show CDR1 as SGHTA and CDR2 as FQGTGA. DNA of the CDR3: TGTGCCAGCAGCTGGACAGGGGGCAGGACAGATACGCAGTATTTT. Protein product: CASSWTGGRTDTQYF.

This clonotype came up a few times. The CDR3 reads CASSSGVVTGGSYEQYF. DNA for the CDR3: TGTGCCAGCAGCTCAGGAGTGGTGACAGGAGGGTCCTACGAGCAGTACTTC. This chain connects TRBV7-9 to TRBJ2-7; D could derive from TRBD1 or TRBD2 (6 bases each). V was pared by 4 bases and J by 1 base, with 20 bases between. This CDR3 is built from 17 residues. Germline V gene sequence: CDR1 SEHNR, CDR2 FQNEAQ (reference sequence).

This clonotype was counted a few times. In nucleotides, the CDR3 is TGCGCCAGCAGCGCCGGGGGGCCCGGAAACATTCAGTACTTC. This translates into CASSAGGPGNIQYF. The chain couples TRBV5-1 to TRBJ2-4, with D possibly TRBD2 on 7 matching bases. The CDR3 contains 14 residues. CDR1 SGHRS and CDR2 YFSETQ come from the germline V gene. Trimming shortened V by 4 bases and J by 6 bases, and 14 bases separated the two germline ends.

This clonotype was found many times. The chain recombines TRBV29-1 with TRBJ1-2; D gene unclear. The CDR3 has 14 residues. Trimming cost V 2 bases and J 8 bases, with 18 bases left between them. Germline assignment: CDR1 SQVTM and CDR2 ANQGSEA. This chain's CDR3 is CSVEPRELLRGYTF. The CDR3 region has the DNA TGCAGCGTTGAACCCCGAGAACTCCTAAGGGGCTACACCTTC.

This chain's CDR3 is CATSRSRTGENYGYTF. The CDR3 DNA sequence: TGTGCCACCAGCAGGTCCCGGACAGGGGAAAACTATGGCTACACCTTC. The chain joins TRBV15 to TRBJ1-2, with 9 bases fitting TRBD1. With 3 bases clipped from V and 2 bases from J, the junction kept 7 bases outside the gene matches. The length of the CDR3 is 16 residues. CDR1 is LNHNV and CDR2 is YYDKDF in the germline V gene (reference sequence).

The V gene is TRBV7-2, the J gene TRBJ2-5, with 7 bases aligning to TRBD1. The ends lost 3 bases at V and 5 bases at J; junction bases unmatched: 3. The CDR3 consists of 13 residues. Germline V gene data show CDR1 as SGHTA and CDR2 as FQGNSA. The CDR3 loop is CASSLTGYETQYF. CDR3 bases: TGTGCCAGCAGCTTGACAGGGTACGAGACCCAGTACTTC.

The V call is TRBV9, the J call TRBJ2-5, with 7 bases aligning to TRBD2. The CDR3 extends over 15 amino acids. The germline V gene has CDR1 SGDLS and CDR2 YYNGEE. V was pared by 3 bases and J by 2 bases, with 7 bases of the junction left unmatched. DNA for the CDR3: TGTGCCAGCAGCGCCACTAGCGTTACTCAAGAGACCCAGTACTTC. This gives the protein CASSATSVTQETQYF. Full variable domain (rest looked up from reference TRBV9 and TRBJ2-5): DSGVTQTPKHLITATGQRVTLRCSPRSGDLSVYWYQQSLDQGLQFLIQYYNGEERAKGNILERFSAQQFPDLHSELNLSSLELGDSALYFCASSATSVTQETQYFGPGTRLLVL.

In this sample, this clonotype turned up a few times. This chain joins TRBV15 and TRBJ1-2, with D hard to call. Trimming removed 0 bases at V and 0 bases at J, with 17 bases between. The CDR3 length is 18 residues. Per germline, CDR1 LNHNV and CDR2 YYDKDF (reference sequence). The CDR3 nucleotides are TGTGCCACCAGCAGAGATGCTTTTCAGGAGGGAACTAACTATGGCTACACCTTC. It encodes CATSRDAFQEGTNYGYTF.

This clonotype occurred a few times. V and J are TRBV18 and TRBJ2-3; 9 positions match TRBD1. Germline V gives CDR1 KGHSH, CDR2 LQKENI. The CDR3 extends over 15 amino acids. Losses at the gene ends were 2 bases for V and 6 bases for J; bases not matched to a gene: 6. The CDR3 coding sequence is TGTGCCAGCTCACCAGTGGGACAGGGTACGGATACGCAGTATTTT. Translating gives CASSPVGQGTDTQYF.

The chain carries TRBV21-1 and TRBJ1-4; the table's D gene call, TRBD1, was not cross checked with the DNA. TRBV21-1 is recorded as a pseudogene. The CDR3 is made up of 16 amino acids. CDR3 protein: CASSHHRVGQNEKLFF. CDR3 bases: TGTGCCAGCAGCCACCACAGGGTGGGGCAAAATGAAAAACTGTTTTTT.